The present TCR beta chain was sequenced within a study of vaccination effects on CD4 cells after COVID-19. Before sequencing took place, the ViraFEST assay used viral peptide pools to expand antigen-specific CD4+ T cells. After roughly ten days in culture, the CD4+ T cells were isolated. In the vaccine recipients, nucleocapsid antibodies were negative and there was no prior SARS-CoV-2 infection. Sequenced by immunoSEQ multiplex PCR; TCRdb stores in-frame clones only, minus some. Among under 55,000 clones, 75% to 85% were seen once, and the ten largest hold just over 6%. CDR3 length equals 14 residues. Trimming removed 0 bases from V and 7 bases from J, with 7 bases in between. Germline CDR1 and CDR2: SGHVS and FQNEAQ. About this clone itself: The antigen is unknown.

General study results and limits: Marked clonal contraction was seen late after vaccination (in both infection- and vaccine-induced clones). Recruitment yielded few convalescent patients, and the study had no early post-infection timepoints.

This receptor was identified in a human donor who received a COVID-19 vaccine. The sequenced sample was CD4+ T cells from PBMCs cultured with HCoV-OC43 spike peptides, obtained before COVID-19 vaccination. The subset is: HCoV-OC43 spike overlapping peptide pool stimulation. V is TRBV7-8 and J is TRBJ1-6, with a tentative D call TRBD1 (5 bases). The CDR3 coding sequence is TGTGCCAGCAGCTTAGCGAGACAGAATTCACCCCTCCACTTT. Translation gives CASSLARQNSPLHF. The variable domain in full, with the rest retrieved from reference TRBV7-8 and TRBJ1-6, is GAGVSQSPRYKVAKRGQDVALRCDPISGHVSLFWYQQALGQGPEFLTYFQNEAQLDKSGLPSDRFFAERPEGSVSTLKIQRTQQEDSAVYLCASSLARQNSPLHFGNGTRLTVT.